This record covers a single TCR beta chain. Its antigen remains unidentified. The CDR3 extends over 14 amino acids. CDR1 is LNHNV, CDR2 YYDKDF, per germline (reference sequence). The V and J ends lost 0 bases and 1 base respectively, with 6 bases between them. The sample comes from a study of radiation and T cells in renal cell carcinoma. The study's findings and limits: Baseline intratumoral clonotype presence is unknown without pretreatment biopsies. Top tumor clonotypes rose in blood 2 weeks post-radiation, then contracted.

This sample's time point: blood 4 weeks post-SBRT, at nephrectomy. Specified treatment: 15 Gy SBRT to primary tumor, nephrectomy 4 weeks later. Radiation-treated patients gave blood at baseline, week 2 and week 4. The tumor was a clear cell renal cell carcinoma. The table came from immunoSEQ multiplex PCR; TCRdb's copy has only in-frame clones and leaves some out. The repertoire holds about 170,000 clones, with roughly 90% as singletons. This chain uses TRBV15 with TRBJ1-1; D call uncertain. This receptor was obtained from a woman in her 50s with renal cell carcinoma. The source material was blood, sampled from a patient whose treatment included radiotherapy and nephrectomy. The CDR3 region has the DNA TGTGCCACCAGCAGAGAACTAGCGAACACTGAAGCTTTCTTT. It specifies CATSRELANTEAFF.